This T cell receptor beta chain was captured by sequencing in a study of blood T cell repertoires in COVID-19. About this clone: The same CDR3 can be traced to other DNA sequences in this sample.

The germline V and J ends were trimmed by 3 bases and 4 bases, with 13 bases remaining between them. This CDR3 region has 14 residues. Germline loops: CDR1 SGDLS, CDR2 YYNGEE. Only in-frame clones appear in the TCRdb table, and some are missing; sequencing was by immunoSEQ multiplex PCR. Found here are 150,000 to 200,000 clones, roughly 75% of them singletons; the top ten hold approximately 7%. The sequence came from a man in his sixties or seventies with active or convalescent COVID-19. The gene calls are TRBV9 and TRBJ1-1; a possible D gene is TRBD1 (6 bases). The sample taken for sequencing was peripheral blood. The CDR3 region has the DNA TGTGCCAGCAGCGCCCTACAGGGAATCACTGAAGCTTTCTTT. This encodes CASSALQGITEAFF.